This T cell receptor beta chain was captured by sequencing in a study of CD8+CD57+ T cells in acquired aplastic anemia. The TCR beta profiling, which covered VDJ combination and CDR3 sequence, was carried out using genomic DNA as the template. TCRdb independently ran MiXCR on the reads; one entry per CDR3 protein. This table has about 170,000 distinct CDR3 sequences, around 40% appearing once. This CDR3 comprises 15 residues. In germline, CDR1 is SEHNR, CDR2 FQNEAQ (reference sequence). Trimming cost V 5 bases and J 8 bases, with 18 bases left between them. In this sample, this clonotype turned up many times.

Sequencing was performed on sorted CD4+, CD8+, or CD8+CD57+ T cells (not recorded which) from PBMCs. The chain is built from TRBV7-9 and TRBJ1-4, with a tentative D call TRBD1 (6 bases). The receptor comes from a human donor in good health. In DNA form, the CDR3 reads TGTGCCAGCAGCCCACAACAGGGCCAGGGGGAAAAACTGTTTTTT. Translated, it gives CASSPQQGQGEKLFF.